The clone carrying this T cell receptor (beta chain) was counted between two and nine times. The antigen remains unidentified. Use of 60 Vbeta and 13 Jbeta primers characterized the PCR. Assay used: immunoSEQ multiplex PCR; TCRdb lists only in-frame clones, some missing. Altogether under 150,000 clones are present, 55% to 75% being singletons, with the ten largest covering approximately 2.9%. The sample belongs to a study of cytomegalovirus exposure and HLA in healthy donors. Study outcomes and limitations: When analyzed later, a missense DCLRE1C variant was found to be linked to TCR beta V- and J-gene trimming. Later analysis identified several of the most significant clusters that appeared linked to common viral pathogens. TRBV6-2, TRBV6-3 and some other V segments were excluded as indistinguishable.

The germline V gene encodes CDR1 MNHEY and CDR2 SVGAGI. With 1 base removed from V and 0 bases from J, the gap between germline ends came to 6 bases. The CDR3 has 14 amino acids. J is TRBJ1-1 and V is TRBV6-5; no definite D call. The receptor's source is a human donor in good health. The sample consisted of PBMCs. CDR3 in DNA: TGTGCCAGCAGTTACTACACCATGAACACTGAAGCTTTCTTT. This sequence encodes CASSYYTMNTEAFF.